The 7 T cell receptor beta chains in this list originate from one sample, sequenced in a study of control samples from healthy donors and cancer patients. Libraries were prepared by immunoSEQ multiplex PCR; TCRdb keeps only in-frame clonotypes and omits some of them. The sample yields over 150,000 clones, roughly 94% seen once. Sequenced input: PBMCs. All receptors come from a man aged 55-75 years with colorectal cancer.

V usage is TRBV7-9 and J usage is TRBJ2-7; weak D call: TRBD1 (5 bases). Germline loops: CDR1 SEHNR, CDR2 FQNEAQ (reference sequence). The CDR3 loop spans 15 amino acids. Trimming pared 1 base from V and 3 bases from J, leaving 13 bases between. The CDR3 loop is CASSLEGRAHYEQYF. The CDR3 DNA sequence: TGTGCCAGCAGCTTAGAGGGCAGGGCGCACTACGAGCAGTACTTC.

V gene TRBV5-5 combines with J gene TRBJ1-1; D perhaps matches TRBD1 (5 bases). CDR1 is SGHKS, CDR2 YYEKEE, per germline (reference sequence). This CDR3 is built from 16 residues. Deletions cut 1 base from V and 4 bases from J, with 17 bases between. The CDR3 sequence: CASSLSTGVGTTEAFF. Written as DNA, the CDR3 is TGTGCCAGCAGCTTGTCCACAGGCGTAGGGACCACTGAAGCTTTCTTT.

The chain recombines TRBV5-4 with TRBJ2-7; D is ambiguous. The CDR3 is made up of 16 amino acids. Germline CDR1 SGHNT, CDR2 YYREEE (reference sequence). Trimming cost V 0 bases and J 7 bases, with 20 bases left between them. Written as DNA, the CDR3 is TGTGCCAGCAGCTTGGCGCCCGGCAGGATTTTGGGGGAGCAGTACTTC. It translates to CASSLAPGRILGEQYF.

The chain recombines TRBV5-1 with TRBJ1-3, with a weak D call TRBD1 (6 bases). The CDR3 sequence is 15 residues long. CDR1 is SGHRS and CDR2 is YFSETQ in the germline V gene. V dropped 4 bases and J dropped 2 bases, with 13 bases sitting between them. CDR3 sequence reads: CASSLTGTTGNTIYF. CDR3 DNA: TGCGCCAGCAGCCTCACAGGGACAACTGGAAACACCATATATTTT.

The CDR3 here is CASSQWSGSGQFF. The CDR3 nucleotides are TGTGCCAGCAGCCAATGGAGCGGTAGTGGTCAGTTCTTC. This chain links TRBV14 with TRBJ2-1; a possible D gene is TRBD2 (5 bases). The ends were cut back, 2 bases at V and 13 bases at J, with 15 bases in the middle. The CDR3 has 13 residues. From germline, CDR1 is SGHDN and CDR2 FVKESK.

The chain carries TRBV30 and TRBJ1-3; possible D gene TRBD1, 5 bases. V was clipped by 5 bases and J by 3 bases, with 17 bases between them. Germline V lookup: CDR1 GTSNPN, CDR2 SVGIG (reference sequence). The CDR3 spans 15 residues. CDR3 sequence reads: CAWVKRRGYGNTIYF. The CDR3 bases are TGTGCCTGGGTTAAACGTCGGGGCTATGGAAACACCATATATTTT.

Here the CDR3 reads CAWSVPRPNYGYTF. CDR3 sequence (DNA): TGTGCCTGGAGTGTCCCGCGCCCTAACTATGGCTACACCTTC. V is TRBV30 and J is TRBJ1-2, with unresolved D. This CDR3 is built from 14 residues. The V end was cut by 0 bases, the J end by 0 bases, with 8 bases between. Germline CDR1 GTSNPN, CDR2 SVGIG (reference sequence).